One and the same sample provided the 26 T cell receptor beta chains below, sequenced in a study. TCRdb used MiXCR to reprocess the RT-PCR reads, holding one entry per CDR3 protein. The table includes about 680,000 distinct CDR3 sequences, 12% to 15% detected once. Sequences were obtained from memory CD4+ T cells from blood. Receptors were obtained from a female donor in good health, serving as a healthy control.

V gene TRBV20-1 combines with J gene TRBJ1-5; 8 bases map to TRBD1. This CDR3 region has 14 residues. Looked up from germline, CDR1 is DFQATT and CDR2 is SNEGSKA (reference sequence). V lost 6 bases and J lost 6; bases outside the gene matches: 10. CDR3 amino acids: CSAERTGSGQPQHF. CDR3 nucleotide sequence: TGCAGTGCCGAAAGGACAGGGAGCGGTCAGCCCCAGCATTTT.

This clonotype has a count of ten or more. This chain joins TRBV12-3 or TRBV12-4 and TRBJ2-1; D uncertain. The germline V and J ends were trimmed by 3 bases and 5 bases, with 8 bases remaining between them. There are 13 residues in the CDR3. The CDR3 nucleotides read TGTGCCAGCAGTTTCGACGAGCACAATGAGCAGTTCTTC. The encoded protein is CASSFDEHNEQFF.

This clonotype was recorded a few times. V is TRBV9 and J is TRBJ2-2; D unclear. V shed 0 bases and J shed 5 bases, with 8 bases lying between them. There are 14 residues in the CDR3. CDR1 is SGDLS and CDR2 is YYNGEE in the germline V gene. Here the CDR3 reads CASSVDRWTGELFF. As DNA, the CDR3 is TGTGCCAGCAGCGTAGATCGGTGGACCGGGGAGCTGTTTTTT.

This clonotype was seen only a few times. The rearrangement uses TRBV20-1 and TRBJ2-7, with D possibly matching TRBD2 (5 bases). The CDR3 has 13 amino acids. Germline CDR1 is DFQATT and CDR2 is SNEGSKA (reference sequence). The V end lost 6 bases, the J end lost 1 base, and 13 bases lay between the germline ends. The CDR3 nucleotides are TGCAGTGCCTTCACACTAGTATCCTACGAGCAGTACTTC. It translates to CSAFTLVSYEQYF.

With respect to this clonotype: Just one base apart from a much larger clone, this may be a read error. The chain links TRBV20-1 to TRBJ2-7; possibly TRBD2 for D (5 bases). CDR1 is DFQATT, CDR2 SNEGSKA, per germline (reference sequence). The CDR3 spans 13 residues. V dropped 6 bases and J dropped 2 bases, with 14 bases sitting between them. CDR3 protein: CSASSEGPYEQYF. The CDR3 DNA reads as TGCAGTGCAAGTAGCGAGGGTCCCTACGAGCAGTACTTC.

As regards this clonotype: Since a much larger clone is just one base distant, this may be a read error. The V and J genes are TRBV7-2 and TRBJ1-2; D is possibly TRBD1 (5 bases). CDR1 and CDR2 (germline): SGHTA, FQGNSA. V lost 7 bases and J 4 bases, leaving 10 bases between the germline ends. This CDR3 has 12 amino acids. CDR3 sequence: CASNRNRYGYTF. In DNA form, the CDR3 reads TGTGCCAGCAACAGGAACCGCTATGGCTACACCTTC.

The sample holds a few counts of this clonotype. This rearrangement joins TRBV7-2 to TRBJ2-5; 10 nucleotides align to TRBD2. With 5 bases clipped from V and 2 bases from J, the junction kept 8 bases outside the gene matches. Per the germline V gene, CDR1 is SGHTA and CDR2 is FQGNSA. The CDR3 is 16 amino acids. DNA of the CDR3: TGTGCCAGCAGCCGAGACGGGACTAGCGTACAAGAGACCCAGTACTTC. This gives the protein CASSRDGTSVQETQYF.

The gene calls are TRBV5-1 and TRBJ1-5, with D perhaps matching TRBD1 (5 bases). CDR1 and CDR2 from the germline V gene are SGHRS and YFSETQ. This CDR3 comprises 14 residues. The germline V and J ends were trimmed by 5 bases and 5 bases, with 14 bases remaining between them. The CDR3 region is CASRLGTDYQPQHF. In nucleotides, the CDR3 is TGCGCCAGCAGATTAGGGACCGACTATCAGCCCCAGCATTTT.

The gene calls are TRBV7-2 and TRBJ1-3, with TRBD1 matching 9 bases. With V trimmed by 2 bases and J by 3 bases, 2 bases remained unmatched. Germline V lookup: CDR1 SGHTA, CDR2 FQGNSA. The CDR3 consists of 15 residues. The CDR3, as DNA: TGTGCCAGCAGCTTAAGGACAGGGGATGGAAACACCATATATTTT. Translation: CASSLRTGDGNTIYF.

This clonotype was recorded many times. The rearrangement joins TRBV18 to TRBJ1-2; TRBD1 aligns across 8 bases. Looked up from germline, CDR1 is KGHSH and CDR2 is LQKENI. The CDR3 spans 14 residues. The junction had 9 bases not matched to a gene; V was cut back by 8 bases and J by 4 bases. CDR3 amino acids: CASSRDRLTYGYTF. For the CDR3, the DNA is TGTGCCAGCAGCAGGGACAGGCTCACCTATGGCTACACCTTC.

This sequence joins TRBV3-1 and TRBJ1-6; a possible D gene is TRBD1 (6 bases). Germline-derived CDR1 and CDR2 are LGHDT and YNNKEL (reference sequence). V was pared by 4 bases and J by 6 bases, with 16 bases between. The CDR3 has 16 amino acids. CDR3 in amino acids: CASSRDRPRGNSPLHF. DNA for the CDR3: TGTGCCAGCAGCCGAGACAGGCCGAGGGGTAATTCACCCCTCCACTTT.

This clonotype was observed a handful of times. The genes are TRBV27 and TRBJ1-2; no reliable D call. The CDR3 has 13 residues. V was shortened by 6 bases and J by 2 bases, with 10 bases between the two germline ends. CDR1 and CDR2 (germline): MNHEY, SMNVEV (reference sequence). The CDR3 region has the DNA TGTGCCAGCAGCTACAATTCCAACTATGGCTACACCTTC. Translation gives CASSYNSNYGYTF.

V is TRBV20-1 and J is TRBJ2-3; D is unresolved. V gave up 0 bases and J gave up 3 bases, with 13 bases separating them. Germline V CDR1 and CDR2: DFQATT, SNEGSKA (reference sequence). The CDR3 runs to 15 residues. CDR3 loop: CSAREAGAGTDTQYF. The CDR3 region has the DNA TGCAGTGCTAGAGAGGCAGGAGCCGGGACAGATACGCAGTATTTT.

V usage is TRBV18 and J usage is TRBJ2-7, with 12 nucleotides matching TRBD2. V trimming: 3 bases; J trimming: 3 bases; junction bases outside the gene matches: 6. CDR3 length: 16 amino acids. The V gene's germline CDR1 is KGHSH and CDR2 LQKENI. CDR3 sequence: CASSPTSGGSFYEQYF. CDR3 nucleotide sequence: TGTGCCAGCTCACCTACTAGCGGGGGGAGCTTCTACGAGCAGTACTTC.

The chain uses TRBV27 and TRBJ2-7; 10 bases are a match to TRBD1. J gave up 2 bases and V 0 bases, and 16 bases lay outside the gene matches. The CDR3 contains 20 residues. The germline CDR1 and CDR2 sequences are MNHEY and SMNVEV (reference sequence). The DNA of the CDR3 is TGTGCCAGCAGTTTATCCTCCCCCGATCGACAGGGGGCAGGCGCCTACGAGCAGTACTTC. It encodes CASSLSSPDRQGAGAYEQYF.

This chain joins TRBV24-1 and TRBJ2-3, with 11 bases lining up with TRBD2. This CDR3 comprises 17 residues. Per the germline V gene, CDR1 is KGHDR and CDR2 is SFDVKD. V lost 7 bases and J lost 3; bases outside the gene matches: 11. The CDR3 DNA follows: TGTGCCACCAGCGACCCCGGGACTAGCGGTTTTACAGATACGCAGTATTTT. This translates into CATSDPGTSGFTDTQYF.

Many counts were recorded for this clonotype. This chain uses TRBV15 with TRBJ2-5, with TRBD1 matching over 7 bases. V trimming: 1 base; J trimming: 4 bases; junction bases outside the gene matches: 6. In germline, CDR1 is LNHNV, CDR2 YYDKDF (reference sequence). CDR3 length: 15 residues. CDR3 nucleotide sequence: TGTGCCACCAGCAGAGTACCCTACAGGGGAGAGACCCAGTACTTC. Its translation is CATSRVPYRGETQYF. Using reference TRBV15 and TRBJ2-5 for the parts outside the CDR3, the full variable domain is DAMVIQNPRYQVTQFGKPVTLSCSQTLNHNVMYWYQQKSSQAPKLLFHYYDKDFNNEADTPDNFQSRRPNTSFCFLDIRSPGLGDTAMYLCATSRVPYRGETQYFGPGTRLLVL.

J is TRBJ1-5 and V is TRBV7-2; 8 bases agree with TRBD1. Germline values: CDR1 SGHTA, CDR2 FQGNSA. The CDR3 is 16 amino acids. Germline trimming cut 4 bases from V and 6 bases from J; bases unmatched to any gene: 11. Here the CDR3 DNA reads TGTGCCAGCAGCTCATGGACAGGGCCCACTTTTCAGCCCCAGCATTTT. Translated, it gives CASSSWTGPTFQPQHF.

The V gene is TRBV7-2, the J gene TRBJ1-5; no definite D call. This CDR3 has 16 residues. Germline CDR1 and CDR2: SGHTA and FQGNSA. V shed 1 base and J shed 12 bases, with 22 bases lying between them. CDR3 residues: CASSLGPPRVNQFQHF. The CDR3 DNA reads as TGTGCCAGCAGCTTAGGACCACCTCGGGTCAATCAGTTCCAGCATTTT.

This clonotype occurred many times. V and J are TRBV20-1 and TRBJ1-1; D remains ambiguous. The CDR3 is made up of 13 amino acids. V was clipped by 1 base and J by 2 bases, with 8 bases between them. Germline loops: CDR1 DFQATT, CDR2 SNEGSKA (reference sequence). CDR3: CSARATLNTEAFF. The CDR3, as DNA: TGCAGTGCTAGAGCAACACTCAACACTGAAGCTTTCTTT.

Ten or more counts support this clonotype. V is TRBV5-1 and J is TRBJ2-7, with 7 bases lining up with TRBD1. The J segment lost 1 base and the V segment lost 2 bases, leaving 3 bases of the junction unmatched. CDR3 length: 14 residues. Looked up from germline, CDR1 is SGHRS and CDR2 is YFSETQ. The CDR3 DNA reads TGCGCCAGCAGCTTTCCGACAGGGTCCTACGAGCAGTACTTC. Translating gives CASSFPTGSYEQYF.

This chain links TRBV3-1 with TRBJ2-7; D not certain. CDR1 and CDR2 (germline): LGHDT, YNNKEL (reference sequence). V lost 4 bases to trimming and J lost 5 bases, with 24 bases between them. CDR3 length: 17 residues. The CDR3 DNA reads TGTGCCAGCAGCCCCTTCCTGGCTAAAGCCACTACAGACGAGCAGTACTTC. It is translated as CASSPFLAKATTDEQYF.

This clonotype was picked up a small number of times. V usage is TRBV28 and J usage is TRBJ1-2; 12 nucleotides line up with TRBD1. Germline V CDR1 and CDR2: MDHEN, SYDVKM. With V trimmed by 8 bases and J by 5 bases, 9 bases remained unmatched. This CDR3 has 15 amino acids. The CDR3 DNA follows: TGTGCCAGCCGGGGACAGGGGGCACATGCGTATGGCTACACCTTC. This translates into CASRGQGAHAYGYTF.

Worth noting for this clonotype: A much larger clonotype is one base distant, so this may be a read error. The chain carries TRBV7-2 and TRBJ2-5, with TRBD2 matching 10 bases. CDR3 length: 17 amino acids. Germline V gene data show CDR1 as SGHTA and CDR2 as FQGNSA. CDR3 loop: CASSTPAGGSGRETQNF. DNA for the CDR3: TGTGCCAGCAGCACCCCAGCCGGGGGGAGCGGGAGGGAGACCCAGAACTTC. Together with reference TRBV7-2 and TRBJ2-5, the CDR3 gives the full variable domain: GAGVSQSPSNKVTEKGKDVELRCDPISGHTALYWYRQSLGQGLEFLIYFQGNSAPDKSGLPSDRFSAERTGGSVSTLTIQRTQQEDSAVYLCASSTPAGGSGRETQNFGPGTRLLVL.

This clonotype was counted many times. The V and J genes are TRBV6-5 and TRBJ2-3, with D possibly TRBD2 on 6 matching bases. Trimming left V 2 bases short and J 0 bases short, with 12 bases between. Looked up from germline, CDR1 is MNHEY and CDR2 is SVGAGI. CDR3 length: 16 residues. The CDR3 loop is CASSYDTSPSTDTQYF. The CDR3 DNA is TGTGCCAGCAGTTACGATACTAGCCCGAGCACAGATACGCAGTATTTT.

A few counts support this clonotype. The chain carries TRBV5-4 and TRBJ1-2; 9 nucleotides line up with TRBD1. With V trimmed by 4 bases and J by 5 bases, 3 bases remained unmatched. The germline gives CDR1 SGHNT, CDR2 YYREEE (reference sequence). The CDR3 is 13 amino acids. CDR3 residues: CASSRDREYGYTF. The CDR3 DNA reads as TGTGCCAGCAGCCGGGACAGGGAGTATGGCTACACCTTC.